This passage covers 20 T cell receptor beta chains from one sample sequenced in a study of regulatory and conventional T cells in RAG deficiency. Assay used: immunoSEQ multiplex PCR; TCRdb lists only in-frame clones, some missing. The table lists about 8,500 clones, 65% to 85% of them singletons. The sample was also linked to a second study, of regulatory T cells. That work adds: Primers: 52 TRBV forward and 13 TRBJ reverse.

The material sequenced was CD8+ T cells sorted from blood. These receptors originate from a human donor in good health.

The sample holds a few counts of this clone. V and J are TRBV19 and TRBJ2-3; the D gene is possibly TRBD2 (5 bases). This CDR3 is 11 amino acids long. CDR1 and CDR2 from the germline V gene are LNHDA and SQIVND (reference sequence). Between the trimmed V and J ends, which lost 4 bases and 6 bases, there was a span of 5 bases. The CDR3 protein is CASSREDTQYF. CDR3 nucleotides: TGTGCCAGTAGTAGGGAGGATACGCAGTATTTT.

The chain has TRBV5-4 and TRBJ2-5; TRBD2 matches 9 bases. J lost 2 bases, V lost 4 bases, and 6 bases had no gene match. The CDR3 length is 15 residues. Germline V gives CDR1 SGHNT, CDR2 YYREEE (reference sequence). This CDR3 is CASSPQTSGQETQYF. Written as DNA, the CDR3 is TGTGCCAGCAGCCCACAGACTAGCGGTCAAGAGACCCAGTACTTC.

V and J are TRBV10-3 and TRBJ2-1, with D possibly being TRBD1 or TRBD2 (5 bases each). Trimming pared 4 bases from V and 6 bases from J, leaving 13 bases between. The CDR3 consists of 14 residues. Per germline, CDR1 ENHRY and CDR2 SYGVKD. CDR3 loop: CAISAPGSRNEQFF. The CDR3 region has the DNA TGTGCCATCAGTGCCCCAGGGAGCCGCAATGAGCAGTTCTTC.

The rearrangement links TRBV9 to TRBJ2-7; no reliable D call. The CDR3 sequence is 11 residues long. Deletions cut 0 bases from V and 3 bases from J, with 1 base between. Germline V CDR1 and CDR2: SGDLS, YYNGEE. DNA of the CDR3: TGTGCCAGCAGCGTAGTCTACGAGCAGTACTTC. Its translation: CASSVVYEQYF.

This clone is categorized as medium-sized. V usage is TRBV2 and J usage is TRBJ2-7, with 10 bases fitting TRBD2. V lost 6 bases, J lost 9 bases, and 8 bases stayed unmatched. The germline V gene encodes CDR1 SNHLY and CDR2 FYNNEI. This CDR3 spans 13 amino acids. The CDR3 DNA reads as TGTGCCAGCAGCCTAGCGGGAGTGTTCGGGCAGTACTTC. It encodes CASSLAGVFGQYF.

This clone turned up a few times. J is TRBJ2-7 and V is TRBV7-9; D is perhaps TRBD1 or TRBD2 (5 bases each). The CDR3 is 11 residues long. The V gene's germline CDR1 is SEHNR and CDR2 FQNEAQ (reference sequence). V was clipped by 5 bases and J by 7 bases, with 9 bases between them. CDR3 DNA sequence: TGTGCCAGCAGCCGACAGCGGGAGCAGTACTTC. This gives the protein CASSRQREQYF. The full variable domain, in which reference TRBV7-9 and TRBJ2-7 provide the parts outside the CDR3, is DTGVSQNPRHKITKRGQNVTFRCDPISEHNRLYWYRQTLGQGPEFLTYFQNEAQLEKSRLLSDRFSAERPKGSFSTLEIQRTEQGDSAMYLCASSRQREQYFGPGTRLTVT.

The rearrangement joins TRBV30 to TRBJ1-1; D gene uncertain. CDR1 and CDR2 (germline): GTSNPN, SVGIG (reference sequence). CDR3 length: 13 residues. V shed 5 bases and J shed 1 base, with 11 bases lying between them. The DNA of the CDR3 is TGTGCCTGGGAGGACGGTAGGAACACTGAAGCTTTCTTT. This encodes CAWEDGRNTEAFF.

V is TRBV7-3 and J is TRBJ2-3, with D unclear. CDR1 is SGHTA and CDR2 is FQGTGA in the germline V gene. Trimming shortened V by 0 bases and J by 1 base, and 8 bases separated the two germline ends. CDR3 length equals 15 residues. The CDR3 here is CASSLTGHGTDTQYF. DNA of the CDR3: TGTGCCAGCAGCTTAACAGGCCATGGCACAGATACGCAGTATTTT.

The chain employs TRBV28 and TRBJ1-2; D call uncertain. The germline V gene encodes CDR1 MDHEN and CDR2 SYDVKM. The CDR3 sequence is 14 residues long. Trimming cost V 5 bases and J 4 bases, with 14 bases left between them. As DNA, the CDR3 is TGTGCCAGCAGTACCGACGCCGCCGGCTATGGCTACACCTTC. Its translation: CASSTDAAGYGYTF.

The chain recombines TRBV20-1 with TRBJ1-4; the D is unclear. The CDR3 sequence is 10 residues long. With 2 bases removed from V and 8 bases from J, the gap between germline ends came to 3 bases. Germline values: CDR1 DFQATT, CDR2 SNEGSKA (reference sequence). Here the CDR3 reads CSARTEKLFF. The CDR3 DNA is TGCAGTGCTAGAACGGAAAAACTGTTTTTT.

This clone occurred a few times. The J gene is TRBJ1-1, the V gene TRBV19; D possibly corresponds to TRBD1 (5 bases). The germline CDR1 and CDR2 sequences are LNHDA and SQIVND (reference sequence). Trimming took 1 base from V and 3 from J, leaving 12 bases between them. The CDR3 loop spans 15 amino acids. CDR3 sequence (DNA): TGTGCCAGTAGTATAGTTGCGGGGCCGTACACTGAAGCTTTCTTT. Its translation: CASSIVAGPYTEAFF.

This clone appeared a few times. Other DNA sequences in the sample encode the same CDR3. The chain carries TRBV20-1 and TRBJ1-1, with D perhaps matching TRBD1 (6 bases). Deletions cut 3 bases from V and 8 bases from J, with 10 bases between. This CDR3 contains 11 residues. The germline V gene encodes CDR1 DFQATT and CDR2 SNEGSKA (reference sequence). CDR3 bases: TGCAGTGCTAGGTGGGGGCAGGAAGCTTTCTTT. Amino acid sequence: CSARWGQEAFF.

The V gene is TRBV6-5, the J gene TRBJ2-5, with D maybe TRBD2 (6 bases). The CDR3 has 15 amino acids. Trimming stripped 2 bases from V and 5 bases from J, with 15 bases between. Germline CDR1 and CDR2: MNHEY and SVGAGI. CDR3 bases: TGTGCCAGCAGTTACACGTGGGGGGTAGGCGAGACCCAGTACTTC. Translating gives CASSYTWGVGETQYF.

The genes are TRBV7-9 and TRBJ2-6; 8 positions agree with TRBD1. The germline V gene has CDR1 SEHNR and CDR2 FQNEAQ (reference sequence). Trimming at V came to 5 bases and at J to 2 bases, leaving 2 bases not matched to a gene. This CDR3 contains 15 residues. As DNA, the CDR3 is TGTGCCAGCAGCAGACAGGGGACTGGGGCCAACGTCCTGACTTTC. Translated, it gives CASSRQGTGANVLTF.

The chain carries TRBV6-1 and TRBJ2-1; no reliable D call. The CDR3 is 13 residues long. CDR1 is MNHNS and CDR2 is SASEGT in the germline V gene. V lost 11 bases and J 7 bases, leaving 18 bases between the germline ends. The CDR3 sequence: CAVVGSSLNEQFF. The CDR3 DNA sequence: TGTGCCGTCGTCGGGTCGTCCTTAAATGAGCAGTTCTTC.

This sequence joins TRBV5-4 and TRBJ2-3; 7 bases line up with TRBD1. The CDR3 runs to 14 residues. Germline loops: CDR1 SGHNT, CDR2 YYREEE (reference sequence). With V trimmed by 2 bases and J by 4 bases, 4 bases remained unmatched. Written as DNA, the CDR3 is TGTGCCAGCAGCTTTCGACAGGGACCAGATACGCAGTATTTT. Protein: CASSFRQGPDTQYF.

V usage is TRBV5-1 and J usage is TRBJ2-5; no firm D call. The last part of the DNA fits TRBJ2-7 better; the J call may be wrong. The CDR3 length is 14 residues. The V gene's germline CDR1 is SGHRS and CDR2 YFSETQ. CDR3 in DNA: TGCGCCAGCAGCTTGGATGCAGCCTACTACGAGCAGTACTTC. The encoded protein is CASSLDAAYYEQYF.

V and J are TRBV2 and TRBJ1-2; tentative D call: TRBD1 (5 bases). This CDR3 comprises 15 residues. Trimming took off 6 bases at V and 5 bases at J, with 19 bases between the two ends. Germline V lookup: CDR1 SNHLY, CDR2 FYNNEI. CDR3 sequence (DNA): TGTGCCAGCAGGATGTTCGGGGCAATCGGGTATGGCTACACCTTC. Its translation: CASRMFGAIGYGYTF. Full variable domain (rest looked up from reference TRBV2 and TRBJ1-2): EPEVTQTPSHQVTQMGQEVILRCVPISNHLYFYWYRQILGQKVEFLVSFYNNEISEKSEIFDDQFSVERPDGSNFTLKIRSTKLEDSAMYFCASRMFGAIGYGYTFGSGTRLTVV.

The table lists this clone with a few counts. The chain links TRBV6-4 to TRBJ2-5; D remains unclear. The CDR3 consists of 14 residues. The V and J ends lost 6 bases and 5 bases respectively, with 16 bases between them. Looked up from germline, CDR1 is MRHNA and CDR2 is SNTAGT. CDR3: CASRAPGRPETQYF. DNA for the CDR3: TGTGCCAGCAGAGCCCCTGGGCGGCCGGAGACCCAGTACTTC.

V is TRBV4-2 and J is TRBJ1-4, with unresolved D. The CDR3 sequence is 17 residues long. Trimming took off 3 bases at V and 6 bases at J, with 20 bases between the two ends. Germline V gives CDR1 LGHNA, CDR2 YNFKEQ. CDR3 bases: TGTGCCAGCAGCCAGCTTGATGACGTCACCGGGGATGAAAAACTGTTTTTT. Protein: CASSQLDDVTGDEKLFF.